The TCR beta chain described here comes from a study of T cell repertoires in cytomegalovirus infection. Whole-study context: HLA-C-restricted CMV epitopes, recently identified, and well-studied HLA-B-restricted ones were used by the study. Public TCR beta signature analysis indicated the presence of both CMV infection and matching HLA type. Study-level results: In two of eight donors, the top clonotype was HLA-C-restricted CMV-specific. Frequencies of public TCR beta families were cumulated, and this identified carriers of CMV plus the relevant HLA.

Only one count was recorded for this clonotype. Its antigen is as yet unknown. V was clipped by 3 bases and J by 14 bases, with 17 bases between them. CDR3 length: 13 residues. The germline V gene encodes CDR1 LNHDA and CDR2 SQIVND (reference sequence). TCRdb called the reads again in MiXCR, with one record for every CDR3 protein. Counted here are fewer than 1,000,000 distinct CDR3 sequences, about 33% occurring once; the ten biggest clones make up roughly 12%. The chain is built from TRBV19 and TRBJ1-5, with no clear D. Source: cultured CD8+ T cells from PBMCs, taken from culture after CMV antigen stimulation. The receptor was isolated from a human donor in good health (CMV status not recorded). Some clones in this sample may be carry-over from other donors' samples. This CDR3 reads CASSMRSRDTEHF. The CDR3 DNA reads TGTGCCAGTAGTATGAGAAGTCGAGACACCGAGCATTTT.